The 32 T cell receptor beta chains below all came from one sample that was sequenced in a study of molecular identifiers for immune sequencing clone quantification. TCRdb analysed the PCR reads with MiXCR anew, one entry per CDR3 protein. The sample yields some 590,000 distinct CDR3 sequences, 25% seen once. Sequencing was done on a sample of naive CD8+ T cells from blood, with Jurkat cell RNA spiked in. Subset meaning: FACS-sorted CD8+CD4-CCR7+CD45RA+ naive T cells. These receptors were collected from a human donor in good health. Some libraries in this study had Jurkat cell RNA spiked in.

The J gene is TRBJ2-5, the V gene TRBV11-3; D perhaps matches TRBD2 (5 bases). This CDR3 is 14 amino acids long. In germline, CDR1 is SGHNT, CDR2 YENEEA. V lost 4 bases and J lost 0, with 9 bases in between. CDR3 DNA: TGTGCCAGCAGCTCAGAGGGTGACCAAGAGACCCAGTACTTC. Translation gives CASSSEGDQETQYF.

The chain uses TRBV5-6 and TRBJ2-3; 9 positions agree with TRBD2. V lost 1 base and J lost 5; bases outside the gene matches: 8. The CDR3 has 16 amino acids. Germline CDR1 reads SGHDT; CDR2 reads YYEEEE. The CDR3 loop is CASSLWRGGVEDTQYF. The CDR3 DNA reads as TGTGCCAGCAGCTTGTGGCGGGGGGGCGTGGAAGATACGCAGTATTTT.

The chain employs TRBV9 and TRBJ2-4; 10 bases are a match to TRBD1. The CDR3 consists of 16 residues. The V and J ends lost 4 bases and 0 bases, in that order; junction bases with no gene match: 4. Germline CDR1 SGDLS, CDR2 YYNGEE. CDR3 residues: CASSPGTGVAKNIQYF. CDR3 nucleotide sequence: TGTGCCAGCAGCCCTGGGACAGGGGTAGCCAAAAACATTCAGTACTTC.

With respect to this clonotype: A read error may be the cause here, since a much bigger clone is one base away. This chain joins TRBV5-1 and TRBJ1-1; 7 bases align to TRBD1. Germline assignment: CDR1 SGHRS and CDR2 YFSETQ. This CDR3 region has 16 residues. V gave up 6 bases and J gave up 1 base; unmatched junction bases: 12. The CDR3 spells CASNPAPGQSNTEAFF. CDR3 DNA sequence: TGCGCCAGCAACCCTGCACCGGGACAGTCGAACACTGAAGCTTTCTTT.

This chain links TRBV13 with TRBJ2-5; D remains ambiguous. The CDR3 contains 13 residues. CDR1 and CDR2 from the germline V gene are PRHDT and FYEKMQ (reference sequence). V was shortened by 0 bases and J by 5 bases, with 7 bases between the two germline ends. Written as DNA, the CDR3 is TGTGCCAGCAGCTTAGGTCAGTGGGAGACCCAGTACTTC. This sequence encodes CASSLGQWETQYF.

This clonotype was found many times. The chain joins TRBV4-2 to TRBJ2-3; D uncertain. Germline CDR1 reads LGHNA; CDR2 reads YNFKEQ. CDR3 size: 16 residues. Deletions cut 0 bases from V and 0 bases from J, with 10 bases between. CDR3 nucleotide sequence: TGTGCCAGCAGCCAAGATTCTGCCCTGAGCACAGATACGCAGTATTTT. Encoded protein: CASSQDSALSTDTQYF.

This clonotype has ten or more counts. V gene TRBV6-5 combines with J gene TRBJ1-4; a weak D match, TRBD1 (5 bases). The germline V gene encodes CDR1 MNHEY and CDR2 SVGAGI. There are 14 residues in the CDR3. The V end was cut by 4 bases, the J end by 8 bases, with 14 bases between. The CDR3: CASSFGGSEEKLFF. The CDR3 nucleotides read TGTGCCAGCAGTTTTGGGGGATCAGAAGAAAAACTGTTTTTT.

This chain joins TRBV15 and TRBJ2-2, with 9 nucleotides matching TRBD1. The J segment lost 5 bases and the V segment lost 5 bases, leaving 6 bases of the junction unmatched. Germline-derived CDR1 and CDR2 are LNHNV and YYDKDF (reference sequence). The CDR3 runs 15 residues. In DNA, the CDR3 is TGTGCCACCAGCGGGACAGGGACAGGGACCGGGGAGCTGTTTTTT. Its protein product is CATSGTGTGTGELFF.

This clonotype was seen only a few times. The V and J genes are TRBV27 and TRBJ2-1, with 11 nucleotides matching TRBD2. Germline CDR1 MNHEY, CDR2 SMNVEV (reference sequence). V was clipped by 5 bases and J by 6 bases; unmatched bases: 9. This CDR3 is built from 16 residues. The CDR3: CASSPRLAGLLNEQFF. CDR3 bases: TGTGCCAGCAGTCCCCGACTAGCGGGACTCCTCAATGAGCAGTTCTTC.

Points on this clonotype: A much larger clone differs by one base, so this may be a read error. V gene TRBV12-3 or TRBV12-4 combines with J gene TRBJ2-5, with D possibly TRBD2 on 6 matching bases. There are 16 residues in the CDR3. The ends were cut back, 4 bases at V and 0 bases at J, with 15 bases in the middle. The CDR3 DNA reads as TGTGCCAGCAGTTCCCCGGGGAGGTACTACCAAGAGACCCAGTACTTC. Residues: CASSSPGRYYQETQYF.

The rearrangement links TRBV9 to TRBJ2-7, with 7 bases identical to TRBD1. The trim removed 4 bases at V and 2 bases at J, leaving 9 bases unmatched. Per the germline V gene, CDR1 is SGDLS and CDR2 is YYNGEE. CDR3 length: 15 amino acids. In DNA form, the CDR3 reads TGTGCCAGCAGCCCCTCAGGGACAGTAGCCTACGAGCAGTACTTC. It encodes CASSPSGTVAYEQYF.

This clonotype was found many times. The rearrangement joins TRBV6-2 or TRBV6-3 to TRBJ1-1, with 10 bases matching TRBD1. The CDR3 runs 14 residues. Germline V CDR1 and CDR2: MNHEY, SVGEGT. The J segment lost 5 bases and the V segment lost 5 bases, leaving 5 bases of the junction unmatched. CDR3 loop: CASSTWTGGTEAFF. CDR3 DNA sequence: TGTGCCAGCAGTACCTGGACAGGGGGGACTGAAGCTTTCTTT.

This chain uses TRBV4-3 with TRBJ1-6; D unclear. V lost 0 bases to trimming and J lost 10 bases, with 13 bases between them. Germline CDR1 LGHNA, CDR2 YSLEER. The CDR3 is made up of 15 amino acids. The CDR3 DNA reads as TGCGCCAGCAGCCAAGATATGTCCCAAGGATCACCCCTCCACTTT. Encoded protein: CASSQDMSQGSPLHF.

This clonotype came up many times. The chain has TRBV5-6 and TRBJ2-7; 7 bases map to TRBD2. The CDR3 spans 15 residues. CDR1 is SGHDT, CDR2 YYEEEE, per germline. V gave up 6 bases and J gave up 0 bases; unmatched junction bases: 9. The CDR3 loop is CASIQSRDYSYEQYF. As DNA, the CDR3 is TGTGCCAGCATCCAATCCCGGGACTACTCCTACGAGCAGTACTTC.

This clonotype was counted once. A read error may be the cause here, since a much bigger clone is one base away. The chain joins TRBV27 to TRBJ1-1; TRBD1 matches 7 bases. With 2 bases clipped from V and 6 bases from J, the junction kept 15 bases outside the gene matches. Germline values: CDR1 MNHEY, CDR2 SMNVEV (reference sequence). The CDR3 loop spans 17 amino acids. CDR3 amino acids: CASSLKSTGRLCAEAFF. CDR3 nucleotide sequence: TGTGCCAGCAGTTTAAAGTCGACAGGGAGACTTTGTGCTGAAGCTTTCTTT.

There are many counts of this clonotype. The chain is built from TRBV7-9 and TRBJ1-2; D is possibly TRBD1 (5 bases). V was clipped by 5 bases and J by 6 bases, with 19 bases between them. Germline V gene data show CDR1 as SEHNR and CDR2 as FQNEAQ (reference sequence). CDR3 length: 15 amino acids. This CDR3 reads CASSPFLGVQDGYTF. The CDR3 bases are TGTGCCAGCAGCCCATTTCTGGGGGTTCAGGATGGCTACACCTTC.

This clonotype occurred many times. The chain uses TRBV5-1 and TRBJ2-3; TRBD2 agrees at 8 bases. V trimming: 0 bases; J trimming: 5 bases; junction bases outside the gene matches: 11. Germline CDR1 is SGHRS and CDR2 is YFSETQ. There are 17 residues in the CDR3. The CDR3 sequence: CASSLAVSRLAIDTQYF. The CDR3 DNA reads TGCGCCAGCAGCTTGGCGGTCTCCAGACTAGCGATAGATACGCAGTATTTT.

Of note for this clonotype: Given a much more abundant clone one base away, this may be a read error. The V and J genes are TRBV5-3 and TRBJ1-5; TRBD1 matches 8 bases. TRBV5-3 is recorded as an ORF, its role being uncertain. Trimming took 8 bases from V and 6 from J; bases not matched to a gene: 13. This CDR3 has 15 amino acids. The CDR3 sequence is CASSTGGYGSQPQHF. As DNA, the CDR3 is TGTGCCAGCAGCACAGGGGGATATGGCAGTCAGCCCCAGCATTTT.

The chain joins TRBV27 to TRBJ2-7; 9 bases align to TRBD2. This CDR3 contains 14 residues. The germline V gene has CDR1 MNHEY and CDR2 SMNVEV (reference sequence). Trimming cost V 2 bases and J 6 bases; bases outside gene matches: 5. Here the CDR3 DNA reads TGTGCCAGCAGTTTAGCGGGAGGGCCCGCCGAGCAGTACTTC. It translates to CASSLAGGPAEQYF.

The chain uses TRBV30 and TRBJ1-5, with D unresolved. Germline lookup yields CDR1 GTSNPN and CDR2 SVGIG (reference sequence). V lost 1 base to trimming and J lost 7 bases, with 14 bases between them. This CDR3 region has 14 residues. CDR3 in amino acids: CAWSGGQDGQPQHF. CDR3 nucleotides: TGTGCCTGGAGTGGAGGGCAGGACGGACAGCCCCAGCATTTT.

This clonotype was counted many times. The chain joins TRBV28 to TRBJ2-7; 7 nucleotides agree with TRBD1. V lost 5 bases to trimming and J lost 4 bases; unmatched junction nucleotides: 11. This CDR3 region has 15 residues. Germline CDR1 is MDHEN and CDR2 is SYDVKM. The CDR3 here is CASSPGTANIYEQYF. The CDR3 nucleotides are TGTGCCAGCAGTCCCGGGACAGCTAACATTTACGAGCAGTACTTC.

Remarks on this clonotype: This could be a read error, since a much larger clone is one nucleotide away. This chain links TRBV20-1 with TRBJ2-7, with 7 bases aligning to TRBD2. Germline V gene data show CDR1 as DFQATT and CDR2 as SNEGSKA (reference sequence). The CDR3 runs to 15 residues. CDR3 sequence reads: CSARSVAGTSWERYF. Here the CDR3 DNA reads TGCAGTGCTAGATCGGTAGCGGGCACCTCCTGGGAGCGGTACTTC.

The rearrangement uses TRBV3-1 and TRBJ2-7; TRBD1 might be the D (5 bases). From germline, CDR1 is LGHDT and CDR2 YNNKEL (reference sequence). The CDR3 extends over 14 amino acids. V lost 1 base and J lost 3, with 10 bases in between. The CDR3 spells CASSQGGRDYEQYF. CDR3 in DNA: TGTGCCAGCAGCCAAGGGGGCAGGGACTACGAGCAGTACTTC.

This rearrangement joins TRBV7-2 to TRBJ2-7; D is perhaps TRBD2 (5 bases). V was trimmed by 8 bases and J by 0 bases, leaving 17 bases between them. The CDR3 loop spans 15 amino acids. From germline, CDR1 is SGHTA and CDR2 FQGNSA. The CDR3 region is CASGPPAGGSYEQYF. The DNA of the CDR3 is TGTGCCAGCGGCCCCCCGGCGGGCGGCTCCTACGAGCAGTACTTC.

A few counts support this clonotype. J is TRBJ1-1 and V is TRBV27, with 7 bases lining up with TRBD1. CDR3 size: 15 residues. V lost 2 bases and J lost 2; bases outside the gene matches: 5. Germline loops: CDR1 MNHEY, CDR2 SMNVEV (reference sequence). The CDR3 bases are TGTGCCAGCAGTTTAAGAGGGGGCCGAAACACTGAAGCTTTCTTT. It encodes CASSLRGGRNTEAFF.

The rearrangement uses TRBV6-2 or TRBV6-3 and TRBJ2-5; TRBD2 aligns across 9 bases. This CDR3 region has 15 residues. CDR1 is MNHEY, CDR2 SVGEGT, per germline. Unmatched junction bases numbered 2, after V lost 2 bases and J lost 1 base. In DNA, the CDR3 is TGTGCCAGCAGTTACGAAGCGGGGGGCCAAGAGACCCAGTACTTC. Translated: CASSYEAGGQETQYF.

V usage is TRBV4-1 and J usage is TRBJ1-2, with unresolved D. From germline, CDR1 is MGHRA and CDR2 YSYEKL. This CDR3 contains 15 residues. Trimming took off 1 base at V and 7 bases at J, with 16 bases between the two ends. This chain's CDR3 is CASSQVGSQLCGYTF. The CDR3 DNA sequence: TGCGCCAGCAGCCAAGTCGGATCGCAGCTCTGTGGCTACACCTTC.

This clonotype was seen repeatedly, ten times or more. The CDR3 DNA follows: TGTGCCAGCAGCTCAGCCCACAATGAGCAGTTCTTC. Protein: CASSSAHNEQFF. This sequence joins TRBV11-3 and TRBJ2-1; D unclear. V lost 4 bases to trimming and J lost 5 bases, with 6 bases between them. This CDR3 contains 12 residues. Germline V gene sequence: CDR1 SGHNT, CDR2 YENEEA.

This clonotype was seen a few times. This chain links TRBV6-2 or TRBV6-3 with TRBJ2-5; tentatively, D is TRBD2 (5 bases). CDR3 length equals 16 residues. Germline V gene data show CDR1 as MNHEY and CDR2 as SVGEGT. V shed 6 bases and J shed 1 base, with 18 bases lying between them. The CDR3, as DNA: TGTGCCAGCAGGGACGCCGTACCAGGACTCCAAGAGACCCAGTACTTC. As protein: CASRDAVPGLQETQYF.

The chain carries TRBV6-5 and TRBJ1-1; D perhaps matches TRBD1 (5 bases). The CDR3 sequence is 14 residues long. Trimming took 8 bases from V and 4 from J, leaving 17 bases between them. The germline V gene has CDR1 MNHEY and CDR2 SVGAGI. The CDR3 DNA is TGTGCCAGCCGGGGGAGGTGGGAACTCACTGAAGCTTTCTTT. It codes for CASRGRWELTEAFF.

This chain joins TRBV20-1 and TRBJ2-7, with D maybe TRBD1 (5 bases). This CDR3 has 15 amino acids. Germline V CDR1 and CDR2: DFQATT, SNEGSKA (reference sequence). The V and J ends lost 0 bases and 3 bases respectively, with 15 bases between them. CDR3 coding DNA: TGCAGTGCTAGAGATTGGTCAGGGTTGGTCTACGAGCAGTACTTC. This sequence encodes CSARDWSGLVYEQYF.

There are many counts of this clonotype. V usage is TRBV7-2 and J usage is TRBJ2-7; D gene uncertain. In germline, CDR1 is SGHTA, CDR2 FQGNSA. This CDR3 contains 13 residues. The ends were cut back, 8 bases at V and 5 bases at J, with 16 bases in the middle. CDR3 sequence reads: CASRQDRIDEQYF. The DNA of the CDR3 is TGTGCCAGCCGCCAGGACCGGATCGACGAGCAGTACTTC.